The next 18 T cell receptor beta chains were all read from a single sample in a study of T-cell reconstitution after alpha-beta-depleted transplantation in children. Molecular barcoding with unique molecular identifiers was used for the TCRbeta library. TCRdb itself ran the PCR reads through MiXCR, one entry per CDR3 protein. The sample comprises 350,000 to 500,000 distinct CDR3 sequences, roughly two fifths of which are singletons, and under 35% rests with the top ten. The input for sequencing was PBMCs, taken before TCRalphabeta/CD19-depleted stem cell transplant. Receptors originate from a girl between 2 and 10 years old with aplastic anemia, due to receive a stem cell transplant.

The chain employs TRBV7-9 and TRBJ2-7; TRBD2 matches 10 bases. Trimming took 5 bases from V and 7 from J; bases not matched to a gene: 14. This CDR3 has 16 residues. Germline-derived CDR1 and CDR2 are SEHNR and FQNEAQ (reference sequence). CDR3 region: CASSPPVAGGREEQYF. CDR3 coding DNA: TGTGCCAGCAGCCCGCCCGTAGCGGGAGGACGGGAGGAGCAGTACTTC.

This clonotype showed up just a few times. V is TRBV7-2 and J is TRBJ2-3; TRBD2 might be the D (6 bases). Germline CDR1 reads SGHTA; CDR2 reads FQGNSA. The CDR3 spans 16 residues. V was pared by 4 bases and J by 0 bases, with 14 bases between. DNA for the CDR3: TGTGCCAGCAGCTCTGCTTTAGCGGTTAGCACAGATACGCAGTATTTT. As protein: CASSSALAVSTDTQYF. Supplemented by reference TRBV7-2 and TRBJ2-3, the full variable domain reads GAGVSQSPSNKVTEKGKDVELRCDPISGHTALYWYRQSLGQGLEFLIYFQGNSAPDKSGLPSDRFSAERTGGSVSTLTIQRTQQEDSAVYLCASSSALAVSTDTQYFGPGTRLTVL.

The rearrangement joins TRBV18 to TRBJ1-5; 8 bases map to TRBD1. Germline V gene lookup returns CDR1 KGHSH and CDR2 LQKENI. The CDR3 consists of 19 residues. Losses at the gene ends were 4 bases for V and 1 base for J; bases not matched to a gene: 15. CDR3 in amino acids: CASSQYAGQGSRSNQPQHF. In DNA, the CDR3 is TGTGCCAGCTCACAGTATGCCGGACAGGGTTCTAGAAGCAATCAGCCCCAGCATTTT. Combining the CDR3 with reference TRBV18 and TRBJ1-5 gives the whole variable domain NAGVMQNPRHLVRRRGQEARLRCSPMKGHSHVYWYRQLPEEGLKFMVYLQKENIIDESGMPKERFSAEFPKEGPSILRIQQVVRGDSAAYFCASSQYAGQGSRSNQPQHFGDGTRLSIL.

In this sample, this clonotype turned up once. The chain links TRBV10-2 to TRBJ1-1; D is unclear. CDR3 length equals 16 residues. The germline V gene has CDR1 WSHSY and CDR2 SAAADI. Trimming stripped 0 bases from V and 1 base from J, with 12 bases between. CDR3 in DNA: TGCGCCAGCAGTGAGTCTAGGTTGGGAGGGAACACTGAAGCTTTCTTT. As protein: CASSESRLGGNTEAFF.

In this sample, this clonotype turned up a few times. Written as DNA, the CDR3 is TGTGCCAGCAGCCAAGTGGCATTCGATGAGCAGTTCTTC. It yields the protein CASSQVAFDEQFF. The chain uses TRBV3-1 and TRBJ2-1; D ambiguous. Germline assignment: CDR1 LGHDT and CDR2 YNNKEL (reference sequence). The CDR3 consists of 13 residues. Trimming took off 1 base at V and 8 bases at J, with 9 bases between the two ends.

V gene TRBV21-1 combines with J gene TRBJ2-1; TRBD2, the table's D call, was not compared with the DNA. TRBV21-1 is given as a pseudogene. The CDR3 covers 16 residues. The CDR3 loop is CASSPGGKREVDEQFF. In DNA form, the CDR3 reads TGTGCCAGCAGCCCCGGAGGCAAGCGGGAGGTCGATGAGCAGTTCTTC.

This clonotype was detected only a few times. The chain recombines TRBV12-3 or TRBV12-4 with TRBJ1-5; 7 nucleotides match TRBD1. The length of the CDR3 is 16 residues. The J segment lost 2 bases and the V segment lost 1 base, leaving 5 bases of the junction unmatched. CDR3 in amino acids: CASSLGTGVRNQPQHF. In nucleotides, the CDR3 is TGTGCCAGCAGTTTAGGGACAGGAGTACGCAATCAGCCCCAGCATTTT.

This chain links TRBV10-2 with TRBJ2-3, with D unresolved. V lost 7 bases and J 6 bases, leaving 5 bases between the germline ends. The germline CDR1 and CDR2 sequences are WSHSY and SAAADI. The CDR3 covers 10 residues. The CDR3 DNA is TGCGCCAGCATAGTGGATACGCAGTATTTT. It codes for CASIVDTQYF.

Worth noting for this clonotype: The junction departs from the called germline gene at one end, perhaps through a read error. V gene TRBV7-2 combines with J gene TRBJ2-7, with D perhaps matching TRBD1 or TRBD2 (5 bases each). Germline values: CDR1 SGHTA, CDR2 FQGNSA. The CDR3 consists of 13 residues. CDR3 bases: TGTGCCACCAGCTTAGGGACCTCAAGCCAGCAGTACTTC. Protein product: CATSLGTSSQQYF.

This clonotype was picked up many times. The rearrangement uses TRBV4-1 and TRBJ2-1, with D possibly matching TRBD2 (6 bases). Germline-derived CDR1 and CDR2 are MGHRA and YSYEKL. V was trimmed by 3 bases and J by 6 bases, leaving 9 bases between them. CDR3 size: 13 residues. The CDR3 DNA is TGCGCCAGCAGCCACAGACTAGTCAATGAGCAGTTCTTC. It encodes CASSHRLVNEQFF.

V gene TRBV20-1 combines with J gene TRBJ2-3, with 7 bases matching TRBD2. The germline gives CDR1 DFQATT, CDR2 SNEGSKA (reference sequence). V lost 6 bases and J lost 6; bases outside the gene matches: 9. The CDR3 contains 13 residues. The DNA for the CDR3 is TGCAGTGCCCGACTAGCAGGAAGGGATACGCAGTATTTT. Translated, it gives CSARLAGRDTQYF.

This chain connects TRBV7-8 to TRBJ2-7; D unresolved. The V gene lost 9 bases and the J gene lost 6 bases, with 18 bases spanning the gap. The V gene's germline CDR1 is SGHVS and CDR2 FQNEAQ. CDR3 length equals 13 residues. The CDR3 coding sequence is TGTGCCAGGAGCCCGAGGCACCTCTTCGAGCAGTACTTC. It yields the protein CARSPRHLFEQYF.

This clonotype came up many times. The V call is TRBV20-1, the J call TRBJ2-3; TRBD2 agrees at 7 bases. J was trimmed by 10 bases and V by 1 base; bases with no gene match: 8. Germline V gene sequence: CDR1 DFQATT, CDR2 SNEGSKA (reference sequence). There are 13 residues in the CDR3. The CDR3 spells CSARGLGGGSQYF. DNA of the CDR3: TGCAGTGCTAGAGGATTGGGCGGGGGTTCGCAGTATTTT.

This rearrangement joins TRBV7-9 to TRBJ2-3; D is possibly TRBD2 (5 bases). There are 14 residues in the CDR3. Trimming cost V 4 bases and J 4 bases, with 12 bases left between them. Germline V gives CDR1 SEHNR, CDR2 FQNEAQ (reference sequence). CDR3 in amino acids: CASSSGISADTQYF. CDR3 DNA: TGTGCCAGCAGCTCGGGGATCTCGGCAGATACGCAGTATTTT.

This clonotype was seen at least ten times. The chain has TRBV6-5 and TRBJ2-7; D possibly matches TRBD1 or TRBD2 (5 bases each). Deletions cut 2 bases from V and 4 bases from J, with 12 bases between. The germline gives CDR1 MNHEY, CDR2 SVGAGI. The CDR3 is 14 amino acids. The DNA for the CDR3 is TGTGCCAGCAGTTACCCGGGGCGCGAGTACGAGCAGTACTTC. This codes for CASSYPGREYEQYF.

The CDR3 sequence: CASSSDDQPQHF. CDR3 DNA sequence: TGTGCCAGCAGTTCCGACGATCAGCCCCAGCATTTT. The chain uses TRBV12-3 or TRBV12-4 and TRBJ1-5; no clear D gene. The ends were cut back, 4 bases at V and 5 bases at J, with 6 bases in the middle. This CDR3 has 12 amino acids.

V usage is TRBV20-1 and J usage is TRBJ2-2; D perhaps matches TRBD2 (5 bases). The V end was cut by 5 bases, the J end by 5 bases, with 6 bases between. This CDR3 is built from 11 residues. Germline CDR1 reads DFQATT; CDR2 reads SNEGSKA (reference sequence). CDR3 DNA: TGCAGTGCTTGGAGGACCGGGGAGCTGTTTTTT. As protein: CSAWRTGELFF.

The chain employs TRBV20-1 and TRBJ2-3; 7 bases line up with TRBD2. Germline trimming cut 3 bases from V and 5 bases from J; bases unmatched to any gene: 14. Germline CDR1 is DFQATT and CDR2 is SNEGSKA (reference sequence). The CDR3 runs 16 residues. The CDR3 DNA is TGCAGTGCTAGTCGGTGGGACGGGAGGTTGATAGATACGCAGTATTTT. Translation: CSASRWDGRLIDTQYF.